The subject of this entry is one T cell receptor beta chain. The antigen remains undetermined. Sequencing libraries made from TCR beta cDNA carried unique molecular identifiers. TCRdb processed the PCR reads anew with MiXCR; each CDR3 protein has one entry. The sample holds around 700,000 distinct CDR3 sequences; over 45% are singletons and the top ten take approximately 10%. The sample comes from a study of post-analysis software for immune sequencing data. Study-level points and caveats: In patients, roughly five TRBV segments were more frequent than in controls, with TRBV5-6, TRBV5-1 and TRBV20-1 among them.

V was cut by 0 bases and J by 0 bases, with 14 bases left in between. The CDR3 length is 17 residues. Germline-derived CDR1 and CDR2 are DFQATT and SNEGSKA (reference sequence). The chain has TRBV20-1 and TRBJ1-4; TRBD1 might be the D (5 bases). The sequence was collected from a girl aged 2 to 9 with multiple sclerosis. The sample taken for sequencing was blood. In DNA form, the CDR3 reads TGCAGTGCTAGAGATAGTCAGGGATTCGCAACTAATGAAAAACTGTTTTTT. It yields the protein CSARDSQGFATNEKLFF.